The present TCR beta chain was sequenced within a study of blood T cell repertoires in COVID-19. In the original analysis: The authors estimated nucleated cell counts from reference gene primer amplification. The repertoire was sequenced with immunoSEQ multiplex PCR; TCRdb's copy has only in-frame clones and lacks some. Clone size and V and J calls were adopted from that table, with D and trimming inferred from the DNA. The sample has around 200,000 clones; around 75% are singletons. Trimming removed 8 bases from V and 6 bases from J, with 11 bases in between. There are 13 residues in the CDR3. The Seattle patients, enrolled during active infection, were followed longitudinally.

Sequencing was carried out using peripheral blood. The sequence derives from a woman in her 40s with COVID-19, enrolled during active disease. The V call is TRBV12-3 or TRBV12-4, the J call TRBJ1-6; D ambiguous. The CDR3 bases are TGTGCCAGCGGGCACAACGCTAATTCACCCCTCCACTTT. It encodes CASGHNANSPLHF.